This T cell receptor beta chain was obtained from a study of blood T cell repertoires in COVID-19. Some clones are missing from TCRdb's copy, which holds only in-frame ones; the method was immunoSEQ multiplex PCR. The sample shows about 160,000 clones, 70% to 85% of them seen only once. The origin of this receptor is a woman older than 75 with acute or convalescent COVID-19. The sequenced material came from peripheral blood.

The CDR3 loop is CASNGGGGNTGELFF. The CDR3 DNA reads TGTGCCAGCAACGGGGGAGGGGGTAACACCGGGGAGCTGTTTTTT. This chain uses TRBV5-4 with TRBJ2-2; possible D gene TRBD2, 7 bases. The CDR3 loop spans 15 amino acids. The germline CDR1 and CDR2 sequences are SGHNT and YYREEE (reference sequence). Trimming removed 6 bases at V and 2 bases at J, with 14 bases between.